In this sample, the clone carrying this TCR beta chain is medium-sized. Trimming took off 3 bases at V and 4 bases at J, with 18 bases between the two ends. Germline-derived CDR1 and CDR2 are SEHNR and FQNEAQ (reference sequence). The CDR3 length is 17 residues. TCRdb re-called the 5' RACE reads through MiXCR, storing one row per CDR3 protein. The sample lists 55,000 to 75,000 distinct CDR3 sequences, under 35% occurring once. Sequenced input: tumor-infiltrating naive CD4+ T cells sorted from the breast tumor. Documented subset: naive CD4+ T cells, CD4+CD45RA+CD25-. The clonotype comes from a female donor with breast cancer. V usage is TRBV7-9 and J usage is TRBJ2-2; D not certain. DNA for the CDR3: TGTGCCAGCAGCTTTAGTTCGGCTGCAGGATTCACCGGGGAGCTGTTTTTT. Translated: CASSFSSAAGFTGELFF.